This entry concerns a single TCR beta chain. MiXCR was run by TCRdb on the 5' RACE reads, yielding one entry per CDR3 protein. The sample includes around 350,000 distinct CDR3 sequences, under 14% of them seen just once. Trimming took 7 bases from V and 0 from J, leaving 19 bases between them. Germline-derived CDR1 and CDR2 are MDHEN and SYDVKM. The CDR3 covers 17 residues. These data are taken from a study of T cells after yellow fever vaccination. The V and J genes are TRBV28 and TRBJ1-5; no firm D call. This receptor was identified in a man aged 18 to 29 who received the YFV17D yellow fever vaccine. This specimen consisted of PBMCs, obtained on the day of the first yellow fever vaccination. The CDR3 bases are TGTGCCAGCACCCCTCGGGCGGTCGGGAATAGCAATCAGCCCCAGCATTTT. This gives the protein CASTPRAVGNSNQPQHF.